This TCR beta chain was retrieved from a study of cytotoxic CD8 clonotypes in ibrutinib-treated CLL (dated by TCRdb to 2020 to 2023). A note on the overall study: In this cohort, over 14 patients were treatment-naive and roughly 10 were relapsed/refractory, while around 18 had unmutated IGHV. Responses were partial in roughly 25 patients and complete in 2; after median about 70 months follow-up, about 14 stayed in remission and around 12 progressed. Samples at response were collected after a median of 12 months of treatment, with a range of roughly 6 to 36 months. An average of around 250,000 productive templates and 94,082 productive rearrangements was obtained per sample. Longitudinal samples were available for about 30% of the roughly 86 trial participants. Cryopreserved peripheral blood mononuclear cells were collected before treatment, at response, and at either disease progression or sustained remission. Every remission and progressive disease sample was obtained while ibrutinib was still being received by the patients. Points the paper makes about the study in general: Sampling times were not matched between sustained-remission and progressing patients, and lymph node repertoires were not studied. An increase in clonality was observed at ibrutinib response, with clonality remaining stable during sustained remission and falling back toward baseline at progression. At baseline, clonality was higher than in age-matched healthy donors and showed a strong correlation with circulating CD8+ T-cell counts. Public clonotypes were rare and either contracted or stayed stable during treatment, and the rise in clonality at ibrutinib response reflected the expansion of private clonotypes.

As encoded in the germline V gene, CDR1 is SGHAT while CDR2 is FQNNGV. The CDR3 spans 11 residues, from the cysteine through the phenylalanine. Just the 33-base CDR3 DNA is kept, in frame starting at base 1. Trimming takes 5 bases from V and 8 bases from J, and the germline ends sit 9 bases apart. On a MiSeq, deep resolution sequencing aimed for a depth between 1 in 1 million and 1 in 200,000 T cells, with each clonotype covered around 10x on average. TCR beta libraries were generated with the immunoSEQ hsTCRB Kit. The authors processed their data as follows. ImmunoSEQ Data Assistant and ImmunoSEQ Analyzer were used for data analysis, and V, D and J genes were assigned according to IMGT definitions. Clonality, which ranges from 0 to 1, was calculated as one minus the normalized Shannon entropy of productive rearrangement frequencies. Only overrepresented clonotypes making up at least 0.05% of each patient's repertoire were included in the public clonotype analysis. Some twelve repertoires from age-matched healthy donors, obtained from immuneACCESS, served as clonality controls. The source is immuneACCESS, and TCRdb retained only in-frame sequences with V and J called. Part of the clones is not carried over; for the studies checked, unresolved V genes explain less than half of this, and the remainder is unexplained. The V and J calls and clone size are taken from that table; D and trimming were inferred from the DNA. For this sample there are tens of thousands of clones; roughly 57% appear just once. The ten largest clones capture roughly 14% of the sample.

About this clone: What antigen it recognizes has not been identified. Base qualities are not provided; no much larger clone lies one nucleotide away.

The sample's time point label, in plain terms: about a year on ibrutinib. Approximately 2 micrograms of genomic DNA were extracted from cryopreserved PBMCs for TCR beta library preparation. Longitudinal blood samples from CLL patients on ibrutinib monotherapy were analyzed using high-throughput TCR beta sequencing. The patients took part in an open-label, single-center phase 2 trial of ibrutinib monotherapy. The TCR sequence derives from a human donor with chronic lymphocytic leukemia. The chain joins TRBV11-2 to TRBJ2-5, with the D gene call left open. The sample was PBMCs, taken after 12 months of ibrutinib treatment. The DNA reads TGTGCCAGCAGCCGAGACCGAACCCAGTACTTC. This is translated as CASSRDRTQYF.